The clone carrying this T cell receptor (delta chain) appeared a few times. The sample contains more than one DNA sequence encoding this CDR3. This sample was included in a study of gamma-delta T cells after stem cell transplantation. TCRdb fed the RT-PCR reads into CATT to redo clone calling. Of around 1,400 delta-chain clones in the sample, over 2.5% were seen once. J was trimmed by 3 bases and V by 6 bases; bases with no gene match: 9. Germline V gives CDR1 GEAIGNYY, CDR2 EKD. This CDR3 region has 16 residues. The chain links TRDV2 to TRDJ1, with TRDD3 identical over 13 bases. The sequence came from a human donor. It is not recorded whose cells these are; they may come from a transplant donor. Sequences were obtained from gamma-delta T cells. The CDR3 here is CACSVLGDTRADKLIF. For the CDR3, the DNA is TGTGCCTGTTCGGTACTGGGGGATACGCGGGCCGATAAACTCATCTTT.